This T cell receptor (beta chain) came from a study of blood T cell repertoires in COVID-19. About the study: Samples taken during acute and convalescent COVID-19 were collected in the United States, Italy and Spain. The analysed material was cDNA or gDNA that came from T cells, B-cell-depleted T cells, or PBMCs.

As originally analysed: Reference gene primer amplification gave nucleated cell count estimates. Sequenced by immunoSEQ multiplex PCR; TCRdb stores in-frame clones only, minus some. Clone size and the V and J calls come from that table; the DNA yielded D and trimming. The sample contains under 100,000 clones, approximately 86% of which appear only once. The CDR3 extends over 14 amino acids. Per germline, CDR1 KGHDR and CDR2 SFDVKD. Trimming took off 7 bases at V and 0 bases at J, with 8 bases between the two ends. Sequenced: peripheral blood. The V call is TRBV24-1, the J call TRBJ2-2, with D perhaps matching TRBD1 (5 bases). The clonotype was recovered from a woman between 70 and 85 years old with active or convalescent COVID-19. The CDR3 region is CATRDTTNTGELFF. The CDR3 region has the DNA TGTGCCACCAGGGACACTACGAACACCGGGGAGCTGTTTTTT.